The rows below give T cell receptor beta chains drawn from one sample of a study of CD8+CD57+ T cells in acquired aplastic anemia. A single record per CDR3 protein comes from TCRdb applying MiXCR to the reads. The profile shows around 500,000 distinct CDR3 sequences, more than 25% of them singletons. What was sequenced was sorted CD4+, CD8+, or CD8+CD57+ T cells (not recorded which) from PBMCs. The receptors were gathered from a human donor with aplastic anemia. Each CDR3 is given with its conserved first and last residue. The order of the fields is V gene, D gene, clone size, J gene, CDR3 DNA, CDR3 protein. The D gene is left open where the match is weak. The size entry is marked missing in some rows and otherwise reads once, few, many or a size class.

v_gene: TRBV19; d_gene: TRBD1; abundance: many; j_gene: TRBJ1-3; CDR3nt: TGTGCCACCGGACAGGCGAGCTCTGGAAACACCATATATTTT; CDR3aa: CATGQASSGNTIYF
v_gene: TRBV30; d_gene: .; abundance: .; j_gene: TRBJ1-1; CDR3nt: TGTGCCTGGAGGCGGATTGAAGCTTTCTTT; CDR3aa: CAWRRIEAFF
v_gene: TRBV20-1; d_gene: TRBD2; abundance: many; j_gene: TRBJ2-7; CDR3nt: TGCAGTGCTAGACCGACTAGCGGTTACGAGCAGTACTTC; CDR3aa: CSARPTSGYEQYF
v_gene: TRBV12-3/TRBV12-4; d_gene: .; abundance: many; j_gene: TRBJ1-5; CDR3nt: TGTGCCAGCAGTACAGGGAACTATCAGCCCCAGCATTTT; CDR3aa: CASSTGNYQPQHF
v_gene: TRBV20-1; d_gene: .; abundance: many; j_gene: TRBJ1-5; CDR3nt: TGCAGTGCTAGTAAGCGAGGGGGCAATCAGCCCCAGCATTTT; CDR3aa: CSASKRGGNQPQHF
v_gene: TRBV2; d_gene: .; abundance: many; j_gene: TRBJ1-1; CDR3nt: TGTGCCAGCACTTACCGAGGTGGCCAGGGACAAGCTTTCTTT; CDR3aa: CASTYRGGQGQAFF
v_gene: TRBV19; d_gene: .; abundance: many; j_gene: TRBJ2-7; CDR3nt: TGTGCCAGTAGTATAGGGAGGTACGAGCAGTACTTC; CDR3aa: CASSIGRYEQYF
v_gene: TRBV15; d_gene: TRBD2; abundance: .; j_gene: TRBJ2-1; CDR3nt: TGTGCCACCAGCGGCGGGGGGGGGGCGGGGTTTGAGCAGTTCTTC; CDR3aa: CATSGGGGAGFEQFF
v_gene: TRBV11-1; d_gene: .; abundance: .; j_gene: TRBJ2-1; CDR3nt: TGTGCCAGCAGCAGCGACGCCAGGAAAGCCTACAATGAGCAGTTCTTC; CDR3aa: CASSSDARKAYNEQFF
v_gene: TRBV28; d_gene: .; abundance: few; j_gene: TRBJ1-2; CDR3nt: TGTGCCAGCAGTCCCAGCCTGGACAGATTCGCCAACTATGGCTACACCTTC; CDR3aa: CASSPSLDRFANYGYTF
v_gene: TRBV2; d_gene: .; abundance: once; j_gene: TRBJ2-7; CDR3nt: TGTGCCAGCAGTTACGAACGGGGCAGCTACGAGCGGTACTTC; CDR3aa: CASSYERGSYERYF
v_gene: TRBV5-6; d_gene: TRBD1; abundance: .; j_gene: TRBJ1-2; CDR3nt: TGTGCCAGCAGCTCCGGATCAGGTTTCGCGTGGACAGGGGGTATTTTCCCTGGCTACACCTTC; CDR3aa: CASSSGSGFAWTGGIFPGYTF
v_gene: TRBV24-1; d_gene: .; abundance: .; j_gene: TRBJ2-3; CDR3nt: TGTGCCACCAGCTCCGGACACACAGATACGCAGTATTTT; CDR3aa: CATSSGHTDTQYF
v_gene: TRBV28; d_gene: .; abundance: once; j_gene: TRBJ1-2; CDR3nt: TGTGCCAGCAGGACACCCAACTGGGGCTTCTATGGCTACACCTTC; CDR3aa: CASRTPNWGFYGYTF
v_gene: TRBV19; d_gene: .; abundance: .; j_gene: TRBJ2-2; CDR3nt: TGTGCCAGTAGTACCAAGCAGGGAGAAACCGGGGAGCTGTTTTTT; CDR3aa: CASSTKQGETGELFF
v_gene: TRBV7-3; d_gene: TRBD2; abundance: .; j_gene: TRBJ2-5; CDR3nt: TGTGCCAGCAGCTTAAAGCTCGGGGGGGCCGAGACCCAGTACTTC; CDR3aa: CASSLKLGGAETQYF
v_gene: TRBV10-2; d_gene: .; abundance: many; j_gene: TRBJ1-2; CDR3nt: TGCGCCAGCAGTGGGGCGGATAACTATGGCTACACCTTC; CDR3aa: CASSGADNYGYTF
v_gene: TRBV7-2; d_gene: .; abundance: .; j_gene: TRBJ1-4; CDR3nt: TGTGCCAGCAGCCCCGTTGGCAGTTCTAATGAAAAACTGTTTTTT; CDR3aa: CASSPVGSSNEKLFF
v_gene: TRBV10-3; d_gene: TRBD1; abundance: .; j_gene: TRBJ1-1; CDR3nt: TGTGCCATCAGTGGGGACAGGGGGAACACTGAAGCTTTCTTT; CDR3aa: CAISGDRGNTEAFF
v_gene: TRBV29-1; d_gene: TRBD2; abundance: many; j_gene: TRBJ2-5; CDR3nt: TGCAGCGTTGAAATACTAGCGGAGTACCAAGAGACCCAGTACTTC; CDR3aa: CSVEILAEYQETQYF
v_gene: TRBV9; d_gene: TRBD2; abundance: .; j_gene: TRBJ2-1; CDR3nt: TGTGCCGGCAGCGTTACTAGCGGGGGTACGAATGAGCAGTTCTTC; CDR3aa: CAGSVTSGGTNEQFF
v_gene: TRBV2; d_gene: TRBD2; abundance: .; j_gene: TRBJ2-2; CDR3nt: TGTGCCAGCAGCGCAGTAGCGGGGGCAACGAACACCGGGGAGCTGTTTTTT; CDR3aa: CASSAVAGATNTGELFF
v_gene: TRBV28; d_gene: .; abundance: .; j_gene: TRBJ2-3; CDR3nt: TGTGCCAGCAGTTTCCTGGGCGGGACTGCTAGCACAGATACGCAGTATTTT; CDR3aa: CASSFLGGTASTDTQYF
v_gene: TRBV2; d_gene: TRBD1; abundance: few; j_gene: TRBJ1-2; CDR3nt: TGTGCCAGCTCACCAGGGACAGTTTTGGGCTATGGCTACACCTTC; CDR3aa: CASSPGTVLGYGYTF
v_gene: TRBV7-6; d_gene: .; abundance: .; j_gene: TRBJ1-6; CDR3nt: TGTGCCAGCAGCTTAGAAGGGCCAGAAATCTATAATTCACCCCTCCACTTT; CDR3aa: CASSLEGPEIYNSPLHF
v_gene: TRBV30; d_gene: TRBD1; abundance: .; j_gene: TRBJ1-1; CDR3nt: TGTGCCTGGAGATACAGGGGGAAAGGAGAAGCTTTCTTT; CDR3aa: CAWRYRGKGEAFF